The 23 T cell receptor beta chains listed next were all sequenced from one sample in a study of shared clonotypes between healthy human individuals. The protocol was immunoSEQ multiplex PCR, while the TCRdb copy is restricted to in-frame clones and leaves out a portion. The table includes roughly 500,000 clones, over 65% detected once. The sequenced sample consisted of PBMCs. The source is a middle-aged woman in good health. Some clones in this sample may be carry-over from other donors' samples.

This rearrangement joins TRBV7-2 to TRBJ2-7, with 10 bases fitting TRBD1. Trimming at V came to 6 bases and at J to 2 bases, leaving 7 bases not matched to a gene. Germline V gene sequence: CDR1 SGHTA, CDR2 FQGNSA. The CDR3 extends over 15 amino acids. The CDR3 nucleotides read TGTGCCAGCAGACAACCGGGACAGGGGACCTACGAGCAGTACTTC. It codes for CASRQPGQGTYEQYF.

This chain links TRBV27 with TRBJ2-7, with 7 bases aligning to TRBD1. With V trimmed by 3 bases and J by 4 bases, 6 bases remained unmatched. Per germline, CDR1 MNHEY and CDR2 SMNVEV (reference sequence). The CDR3 length is 14 residues. The CDR3: CASSLDRLRYEQYF. The CDR3 nucleotides read TGTGCCAGCAGTTTGGACAGGTTACGGTACGAGCAGTACTTC.

V usage is TRBV18 and J usage is TRBJ1-1; TRBD1 matches 7 bases. The CDR3 runs to 15 residues. After removal of 4 bases from V and 6 bases from J, the junction contained 11 bases not matched to a gene. Germline-derived CDR1 and CDR2 are KGHSH and LQKENI. CDR3 sequence reads: CASSLPAHRGAEAFF. Here the CDR3 DNA reads TGTGCCAGCTCACTGCCAGCTCACAGGGGAGCTGAAGCTTTCTTT. Using reference TRBV18 and TRBJ1-1 for the parts outside the CDR3, the full variable domain is NAGVMQNPRHLVRRRGQEARLRCSPMKGHSHVYWYRQLPEEGLKFMVYLQKENIIDESGMPKERFSAEFPKEGPSILRIQQVVRGDSAAYFCASSLPAHRGAEAFFGQGTRLTVV.

Notes on this clone: A read error may explain this, as a much larger clone is one base away. This chain uses TRBV11-2 with TRBJ1-1; tentatively, D is TRBD1 (5 bases). The CDR3 spans 14 residues. Trimming removed 1 base from V and 6 bases from J, with 12 bases in between. Germline V lookup: CDR1 SGHAT, CDR2 FQNNGV. CDR3 loop: CASSLGGTESEAFF. As DNA, the CDR3 is TGTGCCAGCAGCTTAGGGGGGACCGAGTCTGAAGCTTTCTTT.

This clone has ten or more counts. The V call is TRBV28, the J call TRBJ1-2; maybe TRBD1 (5 bases). CDR1 MDHEN and CDR2 SYDVKM come from the germline V gene. The CDR3 loop spans 14 amino acids. V lost 5 bases, J lost 5 bases, and 15 bases lay in between. CDR3 amino acids: CASSPGPWGYGYTF. The CDR3 bases are TGTGCCAGCAGTCCTGGACCATGGGGGTATGGCTACACCTTC.

The CDR3 sequence: CASSGDPGRQYF. CDR3 sequence (DNA): TGTGCCAGCAGCGGTGATCCCGGACGCCAGTACTTC. V is TRBV11-2 and J is TRBJ2-5; no definite D call. Per germline, CDR1 SGHAT and CDR2 FQNNGV. The CDR3 totals 12 residues. Trimming removed 5 bases at V and 10 bases at J, with 14 bases between.

This clone was seen once. This chain joins TRBV29-1 and TRBJ2-5; D is unresolved. V was clipped by 4 bases and J by 3 bases, with 15 bases between them. The CDR3 runs to 14 residues. Germline V gives CDR1 SQVTM, CDR2 ANQGSEA. Written as DNA, the CDR3 is TGCAGCGTTGCCGTCCTAACTATAAAAGAGACCCAGTACTTC. Its protein product is CSVAVLTIKETQYF. The variable domain in full, completed from reference TRBV29-1 and TRBJ2-5, reads SAVISQKPSRDICQRGTSLTIQCQVDSQVTMMFWYRQQPGQSLTLIATANQGSEATYESGFVIDKFPISRPNLTFSTLTVSNMSPEDSSIYLCSVAVLTIKETQYFGPGTRLLVL.

This clone showed up just a few times. The J gene is TRBJ2-1, the V gene TRBV7-8; TRBD2 aligns across 11 bases. This CDR3 has 15 amino acids. CDR1 and CDR2 from the germline V gene are SGHVS and FQNEAQ. Losses at the gene ends were 5 bases for V and 8 bases for J; bases not matched to a gene: 8. The CDR3 loop is CASSRLAGSGDEQFF. The CDR3 DNA reads TGTGCCAGCAGCCGACTAGCGGGAAGCGGCGATGAGCAGTTCTTC.

This clone was counted a single time. V usage is TRBV2 and J usage is TRBJ1-2; 8 bases agree with TRBD1. The CDR3 spans 15 residues. Trimming at V came to 5 bases and at J to 2 bases, leaving 7 bases not matched to a gene. Germline V CDR1 and CDR2: SNHLY, FYNNEI. CDR3 in amino acids: CASSWVRGLNYGYTF. The CDR3 DNA reads TGTGCCAGCAGTTGGGTCAGGGGGCTGAACTATGGCTACACCTTC.

This chain uses TRBV28 with TRBJ2-7, with 7 bases identical to TRBD1. The CDR3 length is 14 residues. The J segment lost 4 bases and the V segment lost 6 bases, leaving 9 bases of the junction unmatched. The germline CDR1 and CDR2 sequences are MDHEN and SYDVKM. CDR3 residues: CASRTTGDGYEQYF. CDR3 DNA: TGTGCCAGCAGAACCACAGGGGACGGTTACGAGCAGTACTTC.

V usage is TRBV7-2 and J usage is TRBJ1-5; the match to TRBD1 covers 8 bases. Losses at the gene ends were 5 bases for V and 4 bases for J; bases not matched to a gene: 4. The length of the CDR3 is 14 residues. The V gene's germline CDR1 is SGHTA and CDR2 FQGNSA. CDR3 protein: CASSLTGGNQPQHF. CDR3 in DNA: TGTGCCAGCAGCCTTACAGGGGGAAATCAGCCCCAGCATTTT.

This rearrangement joins TRBV18 to TRBJ2-7; D is possibly TRBD2 (6 bases). The CDR3 contains 13 residues. Germline V lookup: CDR1 KGHSH, CDR2 LQKENI. V was pared by 2 bases and J by 2 bases, with 7 bases between. The DNA for the CDR3 is TGTGCCAGCTCACCAGCGGGACCCTACGAGCAGTACTTC. Its protein is CASSPAGPYEQYF. Looking up the rest from reference TRBV18 and TRBJ2-7 gives the full variable domain: NAGVMQNPRHLVRRRGQEARLRCSPMKGHSHVYWYRQLPEEGLKFMVYLQKENIIDESGMPKERFSAEFPKEGPSILRIQQVVRGDSAAYFCASSPAGPYEQYFGPGTRLTVT.

V and J are TRBV18 and TRBJ2-3; maybe TRBD2 (5 bases). The V gene lost 6 bases and the J gene lost 9 bases, with 16 bases spanning the gap. The length of the CDR3 is 13 residues. Germline V CDR1 and CDR2: KGHSH, LQKENI. The CDR3 spells CASSPRTERTQYF. The CDR3 bases are TGTGCCAGCTCCCCGCGAACAGAGCGGACGCAGTATTTT.

The genes are TRBV5-1 and TRBJ2-7, with 10 bases aligning to TRBD1. V shed 0 bases and J 4 bases; nucleotides not matched to a gene: 4. The CDR3 totals 15 residues. Germline V lookup: CDR1 SGHRS, CDR2 YFSETQ. The CDR3: CASSLEGTGVYEQYF. The CDR3 coding sequence is TGCGCCAGCAGCTTGGAAGGGACAGGGGTTTACGAGCAGTACTTC.

The chain recombines TRBV18 with TRBJ2-3; TRBD2 matches 8 bases. V gave up 5 bases and J gave up 6 bases; unmatched junction bases: 7. This CDR3 is 14 amino acids long. Per the germline V gene, CDR1 is KGHSH and CDR2 is LQKENI. CDR3 nucleotide sequence: TGTGCCAGCTCAGAAGCGGGAGAGGGGGATACGCAGTATTTT. It codes for CASSEAGEGDTQYF. Drawing the rest from reference TRBV18 and TRBJ2-3, the complete variable domain is NAGVMQNPRHLVRRRGQEARLRCSPMKGHSHVYWYRQLPEEGLKFMVYLQKENIIDESGMPKERFSAEFPKEGPSILRIQQVVRGDSAAYFCASSEAGEGDTQYFGPGTRLTVL.

The genes are TRBV7-3 and TRBJ2-1; D remains unclear. V shed 5 bases and J shed 0 bases, with 11 bases lying between them. This CDR3 comprises 15 residues. The germline V gene has CDR1 SGHTA and CDR2 FQGTGA. The CDR3 loop reads CASSLDYSSYNEQFF. The CDR3 DNA reads as TGTGCCAGCAGCCTCGATTATAGCTCCTACAATGAGCAGTTCTTC.

This clone was seen ten or more times. The chain has TRBV10-1 and TRBJ2-7; 9 bases agree with TRBD2. Trimming at V came to 2 bases and at J to 3 bases, leaving 5 bases not matched to a gene. Germline CDR1 and CDR2: WNHNN and SYGVQD (reference sequence). This CDR3 has 15 amino acids. CDR3 residues: CASSEIRGGVYEQYF. Written as DNA, the CDR3 is TGCGCCAGCAGTGAGATTCGCGGGGGGGTCTACGAGCAGTACTTC.

The chain has TRBV30 and TRBJ2-5; 11 positions match TRBD2. The length of the CDR3 is 15 residues. The germline V gene encodes CDR1 GTSNPN and CDR2 SVGIG (reference sequence). V lost 0 bases and J lost 4; bases outside the gene matches: 4. This chain's CDR3 is CAWSVTSGSPETQYF. Here the CDR3 DNA reads TGTGCCTGGAGTGTTACTAGCGGGAGCCCAGAGACCCAGTACTTC.

In the case of this clone: This may be a read error, as it is one base from a much larger clone. This sequence joins TRBV5-4 and TRBJ1-1, with D perhaps matching TRBD1 (6 bases). CDR1 SGHNT and CDR2 YYREEE come from the germline V gene (reference sequence). This CDR3 comprises 13 residues. V gave up 4 bases and J gave up 1 base, with 8 bases separating them. The CDR3 here is CASSRQANTEAFF. Here the CDR3 DNA reads TGTGCCAGCAGCCGACAGGCGAACACTGAAGCTTTCTTT.

With regard to this clone: A read error may explain this, as a much larger clone is one base away. Other DNA variants within this sample encode the same CDR3. The CDR3: CASSETGQSHTDTQYF. CDR3 coding DNA: TGTGCCAGCAGCGAGACCGGACAGAGCCACACAGATACACAGTATTTT. The V and J genes are TRBV9 and TRBJ2-3; D perhaps matches TRBD1 (6 bases). Looked up from germline, CDR1 is SGDLS and CDR2 is YYNGEE. The CDR3 is made up of 16 amino acids.

In its sample, this clone was seen once. The V gene is TRBV18, the J gene TRBJ2-3; 7 bases match TRBD2. The V segment lost 0 bases and the J segment 4 bases; nucleotides outside the gene matches: 10. Germline V gives CDR1 KGHSH, CDR2 LQKENI. This CDR3 is built from 17 residues. The CDR3, as DNA: TGTGCCAGCTCACCACCTAGAGGCGGGAGTGGTGCAGATACGCAGTATTTT. The encoded protein is CASSPPRGGSGADTQYF.

The chain has TRBV7-2 and TRBJ2-5, with 16 bases lining up with TRBD2. The V segment lost 7 bases and the J segment 5 bases; nucleotides outside the gene matches: 10. The CDR3 has 17 amino acids. Germline V gives CDR1 SGHTA, CDR2 FQGNSA. The DNA of the CDR3 is TGTGCCAGCACCCGAGGGACTAGCGGGAGGGCCGGCGAGACCCAGTACTTC. Translating gives CASTRGTSGRAGETQYF.

The chain couples TRBV19 to TRBJ2-7; no clear D gene. Germline values: CDR1 LNHDA, CDR2 SQIVND (reference sequence). Trimming took 7 bases from V and 2 from J, leaving 18 bases between them. This CDR3 has 15 amino acids. CDR3 residues: CASIVLRADTYEQYF. CDR3 DNA sequence: TGTGCCAGTATCGTACTTCGGGCTGACACCTACGAGCAGTACTTC.